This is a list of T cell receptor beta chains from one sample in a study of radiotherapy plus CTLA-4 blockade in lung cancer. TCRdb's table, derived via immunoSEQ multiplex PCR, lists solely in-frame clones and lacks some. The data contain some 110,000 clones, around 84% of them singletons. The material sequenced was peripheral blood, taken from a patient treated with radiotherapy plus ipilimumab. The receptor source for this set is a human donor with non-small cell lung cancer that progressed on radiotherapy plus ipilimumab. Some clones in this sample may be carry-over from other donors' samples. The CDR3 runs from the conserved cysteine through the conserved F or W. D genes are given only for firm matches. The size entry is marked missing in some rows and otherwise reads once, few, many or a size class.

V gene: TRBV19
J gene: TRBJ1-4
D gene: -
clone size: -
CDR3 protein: CASSTIQGWGEKLFF
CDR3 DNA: TGTGCCAGTAGTACCATCCAGGGGTGGGGTGAAAAACTGTTTTTT

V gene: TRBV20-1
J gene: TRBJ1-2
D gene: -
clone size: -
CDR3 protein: CSAVGGYGYTF
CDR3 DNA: TGCAGTGCCGTGGGGGGATATGGCTACACCTTC

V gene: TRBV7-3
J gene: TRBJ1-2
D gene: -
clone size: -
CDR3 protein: CASSPGTVYGYTF
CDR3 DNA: TGTGCCAGCAGTCCAGGGACTGTCTATGGCTACACCTTC

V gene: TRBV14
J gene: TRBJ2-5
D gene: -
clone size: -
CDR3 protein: CASSQGEVVPQYF
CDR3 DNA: TGTGCCAGCAGCCAAGGCGAGGTGGTGCCCCAGTACTTC

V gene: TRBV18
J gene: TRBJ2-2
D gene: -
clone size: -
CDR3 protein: CASSPGSAGELFF
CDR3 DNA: TGTGCCAGCTCACCAGGGTCCGCCGGGGAGCTGTTTTTT

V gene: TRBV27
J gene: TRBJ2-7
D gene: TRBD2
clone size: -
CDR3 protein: CASREGFEQYF
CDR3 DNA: TGTGCCAGCCGGGAGGGGTTCGAGCAGTACTTC

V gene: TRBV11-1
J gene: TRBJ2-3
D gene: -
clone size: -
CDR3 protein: CASSEGLDESADTQYF
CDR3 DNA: TGTGCCAGCAGCGAGGGACTTGACGAGTCAGCCGATACGCAGTATTTT

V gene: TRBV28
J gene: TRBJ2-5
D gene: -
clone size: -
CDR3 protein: CASTRQETQYF
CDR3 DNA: TGTGCCAGCACCCGGCAAGAGACCCAGTACTTC

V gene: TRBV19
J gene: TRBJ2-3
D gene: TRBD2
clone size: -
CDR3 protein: CASSIRTSGDTDTQYF
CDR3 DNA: TGTGCCAGTAGTATACGGACTAGCGGGGACACAGATACGCAGTATTTT

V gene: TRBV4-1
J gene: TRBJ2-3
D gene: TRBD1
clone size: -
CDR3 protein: CASSPRTGGRDTQYF
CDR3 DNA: TGCGCCAGCAGCCCACGGACAGGGGGCAGAGATACGCAGTATTTT

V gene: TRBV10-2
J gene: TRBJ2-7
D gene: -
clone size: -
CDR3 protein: CATLMGPGTYEQYF
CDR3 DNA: TGCGCCACACTGATGGGGCCGGGAACCTACGAGCAGTACTTC

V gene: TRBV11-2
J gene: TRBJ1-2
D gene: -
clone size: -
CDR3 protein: CASSGQEIYGYTF
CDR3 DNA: TGTGCCAGCAGCGGACAAGAGATCTATGGCTACACCTTC

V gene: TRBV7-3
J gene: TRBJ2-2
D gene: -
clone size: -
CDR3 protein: CASSNWLGPPDTGELFF
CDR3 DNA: TGTGCCAGCAGCAACTGGCTAGGTCCTCCGGACACCGGGGAGCTGTTTTTT

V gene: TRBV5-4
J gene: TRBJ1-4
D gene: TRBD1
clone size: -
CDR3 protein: CASSSIPGTGDEKLFF
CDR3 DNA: TGTGCCAGCAGCTCTATTCCCGGGACAGGGGATGAAAAACTGTTTTTT

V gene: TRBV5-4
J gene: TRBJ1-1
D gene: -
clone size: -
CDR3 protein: CASSVGGNTEAFF
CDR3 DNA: TGTGCCAGCAGCGTCGGGGGGAACACTGAAGCTTTCTTT

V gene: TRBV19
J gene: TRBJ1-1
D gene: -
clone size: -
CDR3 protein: CASSPGDRNTEAFF
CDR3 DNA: TGTGCCAGTAGTCCCGGAGACAGGAACACTGAAGCTTTCTTT

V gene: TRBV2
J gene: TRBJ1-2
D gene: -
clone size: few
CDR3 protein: CASSVDPYGYTF
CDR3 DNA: TGTGCCAGCAGTGTGGACCCCTATGGCTACACCTTC

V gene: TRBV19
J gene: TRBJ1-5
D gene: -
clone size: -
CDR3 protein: CASNSFYQPQHF
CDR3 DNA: TGTGCCAGTAATTCGTTTTATCAGCCCCAGCATTTT

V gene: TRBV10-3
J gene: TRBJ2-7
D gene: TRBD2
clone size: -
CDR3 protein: CATPGGGPFYEQYF
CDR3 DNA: TGTGCCACCCCGGGGGGGGGACCCTTCTACGAGCAGTACTTC

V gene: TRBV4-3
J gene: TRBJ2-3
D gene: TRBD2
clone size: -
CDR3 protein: CASSQGPSGGPRTQYF
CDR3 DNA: TGCGCCAGCAGCCAAGGACCTAGCGGGGGCCCCAGGACGCAGTATTTT

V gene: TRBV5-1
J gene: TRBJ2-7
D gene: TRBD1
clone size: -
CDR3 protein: CASSSLGQGIAYEQYF
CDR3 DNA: TGCGCCAGCAGCTCCCTCGGACAGGGCATAGCCTACGAGCAGTACTTC

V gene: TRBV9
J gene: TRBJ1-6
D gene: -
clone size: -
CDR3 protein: CASSVAGGSPLHF
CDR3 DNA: TGTGCCAGCAGCGTAGCCGGAGGTTCACCCCTCCACTTT

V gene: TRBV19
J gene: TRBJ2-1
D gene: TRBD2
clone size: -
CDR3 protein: CASTPGGGWYNEQFF
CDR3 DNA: TGTGCCAGTACCCCTGGCGGGGGTTGGTACAATGAGCAGTTCTTC

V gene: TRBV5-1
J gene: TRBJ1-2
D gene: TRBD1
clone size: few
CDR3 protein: CASSSTYRQGSGYGYTF
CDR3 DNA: TGCGCCAGCAGCTCGACTTACCGACAGGGTTCCGGCTATGGCTACACCTTC

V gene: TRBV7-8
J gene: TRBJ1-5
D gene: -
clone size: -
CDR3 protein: CASSRYQEQPQHF
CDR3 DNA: TGTGCCAGCAGCCGCTACCAGGAGCAGCCCCAGCATTTT

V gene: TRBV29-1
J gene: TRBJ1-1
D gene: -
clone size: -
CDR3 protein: CSSRLGGAENTEAFF
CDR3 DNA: TGCAGCTCCCGACTGGGGGGGGCAGAGAACACTGAAGCTTTCTTT

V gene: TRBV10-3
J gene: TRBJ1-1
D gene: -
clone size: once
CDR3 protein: CAAGQPLRRGTEAFF
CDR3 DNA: TGTGCCGCCGGACAGCCCCTGAGAAGGGGCACTGAAGCTTTCTTT

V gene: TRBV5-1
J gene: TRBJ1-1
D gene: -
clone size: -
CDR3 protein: CASSLEAGVAEAFF
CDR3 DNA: TGCGCCAGCAGCTTGGAGGCAGGGGTGGCTGAAGCTTTCTTT

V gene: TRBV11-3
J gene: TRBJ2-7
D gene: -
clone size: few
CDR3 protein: CASRQDSSPSSYEQYF
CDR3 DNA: TGTGCCAGCAGGCAAGACAGTTCCCCAAGCTCCTACGAGCAGTACTTC

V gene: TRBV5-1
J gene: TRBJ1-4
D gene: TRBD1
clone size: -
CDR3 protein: CASSRTTGGLGEKLFF
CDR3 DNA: TGCGCCAGCAGCCGGACGACAGGGGGCCTTGGTGAAAAACTGTTTTTT

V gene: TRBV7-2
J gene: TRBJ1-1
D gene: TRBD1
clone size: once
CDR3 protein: CASSLSRQGWSEAFF
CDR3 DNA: TGTGCCAGCAGCTTATCCCGACAGGGGTGGTCTGAAGCTTTCTTT

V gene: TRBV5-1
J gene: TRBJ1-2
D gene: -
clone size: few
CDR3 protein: CASSLGLDRYTF
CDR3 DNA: TGCGCCAGCAGCTTGGGACTAGACAGGTACACCTTC

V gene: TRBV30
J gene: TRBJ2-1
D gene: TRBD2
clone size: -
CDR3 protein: CAWSANRLTSGGVSDEQFF
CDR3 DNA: TGTGCCTGGAGTGCCAACAGACTCACTAGCGGGGGGGTTAGTGATGAGCAGTTCTTC

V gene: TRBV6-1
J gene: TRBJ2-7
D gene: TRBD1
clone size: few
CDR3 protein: CASSEGSGGSYEQYF
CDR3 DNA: TGTGCCAGCAGTGAAGGTTCAGGGGGCTCCTACGAGCAGTACTTC

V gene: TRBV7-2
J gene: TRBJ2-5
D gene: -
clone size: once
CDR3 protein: CASSLVVETQYF
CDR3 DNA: TGTGCCAGCAGCTTAGTGGTGGAGACCCAGTACTTC

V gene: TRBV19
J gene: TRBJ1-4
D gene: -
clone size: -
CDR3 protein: CASSPRSYPSEKLFF
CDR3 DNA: TGTGCCAGTAGTCCGCGGAGCTATCCCTCTGAAAAACTGTTTTTT

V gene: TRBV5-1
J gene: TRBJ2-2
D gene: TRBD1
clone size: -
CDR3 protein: CASSLGGPGELFF
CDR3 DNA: TGCGCCAGCAGCTTAGGGGGCCCCGGGGAGCTGTTTTTT

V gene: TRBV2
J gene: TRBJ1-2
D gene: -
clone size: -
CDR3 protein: CASSEAPTDGYTF
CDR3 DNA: TGTGCCAGCAGTGAAGCCCCGACAGATGGCTACACCTTC

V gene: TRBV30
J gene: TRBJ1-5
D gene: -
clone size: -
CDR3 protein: CAWSVRWDQPQHF
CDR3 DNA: TGTGCCTGGAGTGTACGATGGGATCAGCCCCAGCATTTT

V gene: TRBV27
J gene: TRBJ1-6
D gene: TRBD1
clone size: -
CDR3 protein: CASSRSRGTDSPLHF
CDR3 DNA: TGTGCCAGCAGCCGAAGCAGGGGGACAGATTCACCCCTCCACTTT

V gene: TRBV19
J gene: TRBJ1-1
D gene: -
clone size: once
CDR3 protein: CASTNRRTEAFF
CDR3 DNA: TGTGCCAGTACGAACAGACGCACTGAAGCTTTCTTT

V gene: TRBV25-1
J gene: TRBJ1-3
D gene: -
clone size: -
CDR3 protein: CATIPMQGGILSF
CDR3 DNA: TGTGCCACCATACCTATGCAGGGAGGGATTCTGTCCTTT

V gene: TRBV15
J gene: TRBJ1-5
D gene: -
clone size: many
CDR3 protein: CATSSSGTRDLNQPQHF
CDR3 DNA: TGTGCCACCAGCAGTAGTGGGACTCGCGACCTCAATCAGCCCCAGCATTTT

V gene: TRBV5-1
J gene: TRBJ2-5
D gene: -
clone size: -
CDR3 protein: CASSFGTVEETQYF
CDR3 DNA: TGCGCCAGCAGCTTCGGGACGGTAGAAGAGACCCAGTACTTC

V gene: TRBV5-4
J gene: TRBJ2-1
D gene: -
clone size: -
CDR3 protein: CATSASSGYNEQFF
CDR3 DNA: TGTGCCACCTCAGCTTCTTCAGGATACAATGAGCAGTTCTTC

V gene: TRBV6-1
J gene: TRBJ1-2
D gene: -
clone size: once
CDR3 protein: CASSEEAGSFYGYTF
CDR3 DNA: TGTGCCAGCAGTGAAGAAGCGGGTTCCTTCTATGGCTACACCTTC

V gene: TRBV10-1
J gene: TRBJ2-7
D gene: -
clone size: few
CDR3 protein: CASPRQGTYEQYF
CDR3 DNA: TGCGCCAGCCCCCGGCAGGGTACGTACGAGCAGTACTTC

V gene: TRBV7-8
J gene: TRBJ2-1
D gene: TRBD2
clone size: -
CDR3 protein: CASSLVASGPRPQGNEQFF
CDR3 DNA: TGTGCCAGCAGCTTAGTGGCTAGCGGGCCAAGACCCCAGGGGAATGAGCAGTTCTTC

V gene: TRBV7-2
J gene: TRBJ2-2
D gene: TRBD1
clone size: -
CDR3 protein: CASSYKRREQGAQRELFF
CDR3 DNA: TGTGCCAGCAGCTACAAACGGCGCGAACAGGGGGCGCAAAGGGAGCTGTTTTTT